Listed below are T cell receptor beta chains from one sample, sequenced in a study of cytomegalovirus exposure and HLA in healthy donors. Here immunoSEQ multiplex PCR was the method, and the copy in TCRdb shows in-frame clones only, minus some. The sample has 120,000 or so clones; over 65% are singletons. The sample was PBMCs. These TCRs come from a woman between 40 and 55 years old in good health and CMV-seronegative. Each CDR3 is given with its conserved first and last residue. The order of the fields is J gene, V gene, D gene, clone size, CDR3 DNA, CDR3 protein. D genes are given only for firm matches. Clone size is given for some rows only: seen once, a few or many times, or a class if the clone is expanded.

J gene: TRBJ2-3; V gene: TRBV7-2; D gene: .; clone size: .; CDR3 DNA: TGTGCCAGCAGCTTAGAGCGGGGCACAGATACGCAGTATTTT; CDR3 protein: CASSLERGTDTQYF
J gene: TRBJ1-1; V gene: TRBV6-5; D gene: .; clone size: .; CDR3 DNA: TGTGCCAGCAAAACCTATGAGGGAGTCACTGAAGCTTTCTTT; CDR3 protein: CASKTYEGVTEAFF
J gene: TRBJ2-1; V gene: TRBV5-1; D gene: TRBD2; clone size: .; CDR3 DNA: TGCGCCAGCAGTTCCCTCGGGGGGACTAGGGCGGGAGACTACAATGAGCAGTTCTTC; CDR3 protein: CASSSLGGTRAGDYNEQFF
J gene: TRBJ2-7; V gene: TRBV4-1; D gene: TRBD1; clone size: .; CDR3 DNA: TGCGCCAGCAGCCAGAGGCGGACAGGTTCCTACGAGCAGTACTTC; CDR3 protein: CASSQRRTGSYEQYF
J gene: TRBJ1-2; V gene: TRBV19; D gene: TRBD1; clone size: .; CDR3 DNA: TGTGCCACCAGGACAGGGCTCAATGGCTACACCTTC; CDR3 protein: CATRTGLNGYTF
J gene: TRBJ1-4; V gene: TRBV19; D gene: TRBD1; clone size: .; CDR3 DNA: TGTGCCAGTAGACGGGACAGCCATGAAAAACTGTTTTTT; CDR3 protein: CASRRDSHEKLFF
J gene: TRBJ1-5; V gene: TRBV27; D gene: .; clone size: .; CDR3 DNA: TGTGCCAGCAGGTTGGGGGGGAGCAATCAGCCCCAGCATTTT; CDR3 protein: CASRLGGSNQPQHF
J gene: TRBJ2-1; V gene: TRBV9; D gene: TRBD2; clone size: .; CDR3 DNA: TGTGCCAGCAGCCCTCCAGCTGAGGGAGCGGGATTTGAGCAGTTCTTC; CDR3 protein: CASSPPAEGAGFEQFF
J gene: TRBJ2-5; V gene: TRBV5-4; D gene: .; clone size: .; CDR3 DNA: TGTGCCAGCAGCCCGGGTGGTCCTCAAGAGACCCAGTACTTC; CDR3 protein: CASSPGGPQETQYF
J gene: TRBJ2-1; V gene: TRBV10-3; D gene: TRBD1; clone size: .; CDR3 DNA: TGTGCCATCCAAAGACAGGGCGCGGGTGAGCAGTTCTTC; CDR3 protein: CAIQRQGAGEQFF
J gene: TRBJ2-7; V gene: TRBV7-9; D gene: .; clone size: .; CDR3 DNA: TGTGCCAGCAGCCCTAAGGGGTCCCTCCTCTCCGAGCAGTACTTC; CDR3 protein: CASSPKGSLLSEQYF
J gene: TRBJ1-5; V gene: TRBV28; D gene: .; clone size: .; CDR3 DNA: TGTGCCAGCACCATAGCCGGTTTGATTAGCAATCAGCCCCAGCATTTT; CDR3 protein: CASTIAGLISNQPQHF
J gene: TRBJ2-2; V gene: TRBV11-2; D gene: TRBD2; clone size: .; CDR3 DNA: TGTGCCAGCAGCCATTTACTAGCGGGGGAAACCGGGGAGCTGTTTTTT; CDR3 protein: CASSHLLAGETGELFF
J gene: TRBJ2-3; V gene: TRBV25-1; D gene: TRBD2; clone size: once; CDR3 DNA: TGTGCCAGCCGAGCACCGGGGGGACGGGCAGATACGCAGTATTTT; CDR3 protein: CASRAPGGRADTQYF
J gene: TRBJ1-1; V gene: TRBV19; D gene: .; clone size: .; CDR3 DNA: TGTGCCAGTAGCCAACTGGGGGGGAACACTGAAGCTTTCTTT; CDR3 protein: CASSQLGGNTEAFF
J gene: TRBJ1-2; V gene: TRBV4-1; D gene: .; clone size: .; CDR3 DNA: TGCGCCAGCAGCCAGGTATCGGGGGATGGCTACACCTTC; CDR3 protein: CASSQVSGDGYTF
J gene: TRBJ1-3; V gene: TRBV25-1; D gene: .; clone size: once; CDR3 DNA: TGTGCCAGCAGTGACTGCTCTGGAAACACCATATATTTT; CDR3 protein: CASSDCSGNTIYF
J gene: TRBJ2-7; V gene: TRBV11-2; D gene: .; clone size: .; CDR3 DNA: TGTGCCAGCAGCTTAGTTCTCGGGGGCGAGCAGTACTTC; CDR3 protein: CASSLVLGGEQYF
J gene: TRBJ2-5; V gene: TRBV23-1; D gene: .; clone size: .; CDR3 DNA: TGCGCTGGGGGCAGGCAAGAGACCCAGTACTTC; CDR3 protein: CAGGRQETQYF
J gene: TRBJ2-1; V gene: TRBV18; D gene: .; clone size: .; CDR3 DNA: TGTGCCAGCTCACCACCTAGCGGCTGGGGCTCCTACAATGAGCAGTTCTTC; CDR3 protein: CASSPPSGWGSYNEQFF
J gene: TRBJ2-5; V gene: TRBV19; D gene: .; clone size: once; CDR3 DNA: TGTGCCAGTAGTATAGGGGGGGGCAGAGGGTGGGAGACCCAGTACTTC; CDR3 protein: CASSIGGGRGWETQYF
J gene: TRBJ1-5; V gene: TRBV2; D gene: TRBD1; clone size: once; CDR3 DNA: TGTGCCAGCAGCGAAAGGACAGGGGATCAGCCCCAGCATTTT; CDR3 protein: CASSERTGDQPQHF
J gene: TRBJ1-2; V gene: TRBV19; D gene: TRBD1; clone size: .; CDR3 DNA: TGTGCCAGTAGTTTCGGGACAGGGGACTATGGCTACACCTTC; CDR3 protein: CASSFGTGDYGYTF
J gene: TRBJ1-1; V gene: TRBV19; D gene: .; clone size: few; CDR3 DNA: TGTGCCAGTAGTATCCGTTCCGACTTTGAAGCTTTCTTT; CDR3 protein: CASSIRSDFEAFF
J gene: TRBJ2-2; V gene: TRBV7-3; D gene: .; clone size: few; CDR3 DNA: TGTGCCAGCAGCTTAAGCGGTCAGACCGGGGAGCTGTTTTTT; CDR3 protein: CASSLSGQTGELFF
J gene: TRBJ2-5; V gene: TRBV5-1; D gene: TRBD1; clone size: .; CDR3 DNA: TGCGCCAGCAGTGGGACAGGGGTGGAGACCCAGTACTTC; CDR3 protein: CASSGTGVETQYF
J gene: TRBJ2-3; V gene: TRBV7-2; D gene: TRBD2; clone size: .; CDR3 DNA: TGTGCCAGCAGCTTAGGCTTAGCGGGAGCCACAGATACGCAGTATTTT; CDR3 protein: CASSLGLAGATDTQYF
J gene: TRBJ2-2; V gene: TRBV10-1; D gene: .; clone size: .; CDR3 DNA: TGCGCCAGCAGCAAACAGGGAAACGGGGAGCTGTTTTTT; CDR3 protein: CASSKQGNGELFF
J gene: TRBJ1-1; V gene: TRBV7-9; D gene: .; clone size: .; CDR3 DNA: TGTGCCAGCAGCTTAATCGGGTTGGGGGGCACTGAAGCTTTCTTT; CDR3 protein: CASSLIGLGGTEAFF
J gene: TRBJ1-2; V gene: TRBV27; D gene: TRBD1; clone size: .; CDR3 DNA: TGTGCCAGCAGTCACGGGACAGGGGGTTTTGGCTACACCTTC; CDR3 protein: CASSHGTGGFGYTF
J gene: TRBJ1-1; V gene: TRBV5-1; D gene: .; clone size: once; CDR3 DNA: TGCGCCAGCAGTTTTCTTCAGGAGAACACTGAAGCTTTCTTT; CDR3 protein: CASSFLQENTEAFF
J gene: TRBJ2-1; V gene: TRBV10-3; D gene: TRBD1; clone size: .; CDR3 DNA: TGTGCCATCAGTGACTTCGGGACAGGGCCCCCCTACGCCAATGAGCAGTTCTTC; CDR3 protein: CAISDFGTGPPYANEQFF
J gene: TRBJ1-1; V gene: TRBV9; D gene: .; clone size: .; CDR3 DNA: TGTGCCAGCAGCGTAGCGTCGAACACTGAAGCTTTCTTT; CDR3 protein: CASSVASNTEAFF
J gene: TRBJ2-1; V gene: TRBV27; D gene: TRBD2; clone size: .; CDR3 DNA: TGTGCCAGCAGTTTCAAGCGGGAGAGCTATGAGCAGTTCTTC; CDR3 protein: CASSFKRESYEQFF
J gene: TRBJ2-5; V gene: TRBV28; D gene: .; clone size: .; CDR3 DNA: TGTGCCAGCCGTCAAGAGACCCAGTACTTC; CDR3 protein: CASRQETQYF
J gene: TRBJ1-2; V gene: TRBV4-3; D gene: .; clone size: .; CDR3 DNA: TGCGCCAGCAGCCAAGATCAAGGCAGGCCGACTAACTATGGCTACACCTTC; CDR3 protein: CASSQDQGRPTNYGYTF
J gene: TRBJ2-1; V gene: TRBV27; D gene: TRBD2; clone size: .; CDR3 DNA: TGTGCCAGCAGAGTGGGGGGGAGTGATGAGCAGTTCTTC; CDR3 protein: CASRVGGSDEQFF
J gene: TRBJ2-5; V gene: TRBV4-3; D gene: .; clone size: .; CDR3 DNA: TGCGCCAGCAGCCAAGGGAATTCAGGGGGGTGGGAGACCCAGTACTTC; CDR3 protein: CASSQGNSGGWETQYF
J gene: TRBJ1-1; V gene: TRBV19; D gene: TRBD1; clone size: once; CDR3 DNA: TGTGCCAGTAGTATATACAGGGGCAGCGGGACTGAAGCTTTCTTT; CDR3 protein: CASSIYRGSGTEAFF
J gene: TRBJ2-2; V gene: TRBV2; D gene: .; clone size: .; CDR3 DNA: TGTGCCAGCAGTGTAGCCCTGACCGGGGAGCTGTTTTTT; CDR3 protein: CASSVALTGELFF
J gene: TRBJ1-1; V gene: TRBV10-3; D gene: TRBD1; clone size: .; CDR3 DNA: TGTGCCATCAGTGATTTGGGACAGAATACTGAAGCTTTCTTT; CDR3 protein: CAISDLGQNTEAFF
J gene: TRBJ1-3; V gene: TRBV19; D gene: .; clone size: .; CDR3 DNA: TGTGCCAGTATCCACAGGGAGACGGGAGGAAACACCATATATTTT; CDR3 protein: CASIHRETGGNTIYF
J gene: TRBJ1-5; V gene: TRBV4-1; D gene: .; clone size: .; CDR3 DNA: TGCGCCAGCAGCTTTTCTTCAGGACAGCCCCAGCATTTT; CDR3 protein: CASSFSSGQPQHF
J gene: TRBJ2-7; V gene: TRBV4-1; D gene: TRBD2; clone size: .; CDR3 DNA: TGCGCCAGCAGCCTTCGACTAGCGGAATCCTACGAGCAGTACTTC; CDR3 protein: CASSLRLAESYEQYF
J gene: TRBJ1-1; V gene: TRBV5-1; D gene: .; clone size: .; CDR3 DNA: TGCGCCAGCAGCTTGGTGAGGAGGGATTTGTTTTCTAACACTGAAGCTTTCTTT; CDR3 protein: CASSLVRRDLFSNTEAFF
J gene: TRBJ1-5; V gene: TRBV28; D gene: .; clone size: .; CDR3 DNA: TGTGCCAGCAGCCCTGGACAGCCCGTCCAGCCCCAGCATTTT; CDR3 protein: CASSPGQPVQPQHF